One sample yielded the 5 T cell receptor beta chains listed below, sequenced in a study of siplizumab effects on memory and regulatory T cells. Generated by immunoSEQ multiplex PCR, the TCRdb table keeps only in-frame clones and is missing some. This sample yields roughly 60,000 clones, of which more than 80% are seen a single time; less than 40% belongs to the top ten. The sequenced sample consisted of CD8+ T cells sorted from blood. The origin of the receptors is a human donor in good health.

In DNA form, the CDR3 reads TGTGCCAGCAGCCAAGATCGGACTAGCGGGAGTGGTGAGCAGTTCTTC. Residues: CASSQDRTSGSGEQFF. The chain carries TRBV4-2 and TRBJ2-1, with 13 bases lining up with TRBD2. This CDR3 is 16 amino acids long. The V gene's germline CDR1 is LGHNA and CDR2 YNFKEQ. Trimming removed 0 bases from V and 9 bases from J; junction bases left unmatched: 5.

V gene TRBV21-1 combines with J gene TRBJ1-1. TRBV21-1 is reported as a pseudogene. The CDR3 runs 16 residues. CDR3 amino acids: CASSKEGGPMNTEAFF. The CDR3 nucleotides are TGTGCCAGCAGCAAAGAGGGCGGACCGATGAACACTGAAGCTTTCTTT.

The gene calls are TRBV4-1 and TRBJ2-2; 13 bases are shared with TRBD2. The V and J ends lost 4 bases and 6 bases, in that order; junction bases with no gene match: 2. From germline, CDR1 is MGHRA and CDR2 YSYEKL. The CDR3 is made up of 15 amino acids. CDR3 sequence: CASSPGLAGSGELFF. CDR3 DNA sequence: TGCGCCAGCAGCCCGGGACTAGCGGGATCCGGGGAGCTGTTTTTT.

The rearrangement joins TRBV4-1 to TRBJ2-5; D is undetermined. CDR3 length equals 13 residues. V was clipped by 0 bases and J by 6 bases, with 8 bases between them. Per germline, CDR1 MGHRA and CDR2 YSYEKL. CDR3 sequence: CASSQDRVQTQYF. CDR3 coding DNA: TGCGCCAGCAGCCAAGACCGTGTGCAGACCCAGTACTTC.

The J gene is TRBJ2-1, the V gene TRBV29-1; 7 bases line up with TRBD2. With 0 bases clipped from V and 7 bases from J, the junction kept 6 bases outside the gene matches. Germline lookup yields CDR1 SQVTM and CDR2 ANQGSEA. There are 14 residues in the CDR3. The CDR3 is CSVEDAGASNEQFF. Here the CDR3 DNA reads TGCAGCGTTGAAGATGCGGGAGCTTCGAATGAGCAGTTCTTC.